The present TCR beta chain was sequenced within a study of T-cell reconstitution after alpha-beta-depleted transplantation in children. General study results and limits: Some patients showed high day-60 TCRbeta diversity, which derived from surviving recipient T cells and thymic progenitors. Reports say that about two months after transplant, the alpha-beta T cells came out of several hundred graft clones that had expanded. T-cell counts and diversity were attributed mostly to newly produced T cells one year after transplant.

V gave up 2 bases and J gave up 4 bases; unmatched junction bases: 19. Germline loops: CDR1 SGHTA, CDR2 FQGNSA. This CDR3 is 20 amino acids long. This clonotype was observed at least ten times. Antigen specificity is unknown. Researchers prepared the TCRbeta library using unique molecular identifiers, the study reports. TCRdb reprocessed the PCR reads with MiXCR, giving one entry per CDR3 protein. Among about 460,000 distinct CDR3 sequences listed, more than 9% were seen once. The clonotype was recovered from a child younger than 10 with inherited bone marrow failure, due to receive a stem cell transplant. The gene calls are TRBV7-2 and TRBJ2-1, with 8 positions matching TRBD2. This material consisted of PBMCs, taken before TCRalphabeta/CD19-depleted stem cell transplant. The CDR3 region has the DNA TGTGCCAGCAGCTTACCCCAGGGTAGCGGGATCTCACGGGTGTACAATGAGCAGTTCTTC. Protein product: CASSLPQGSGISRVYNEQFF. Full variable domain (remainder filled in from reference TRBV7-2 and TRBJ2-1): GAGVSQSPSNKVTEKGKDVELRCDPISGHTALYWYRQSLGQGLEFLIYFQGNSAPDKSGLPSDRFSAERTGGSVSTLTIQRTQQEDSAVYLCASSLPQGSGISRVYNEQFFGPGTRLTVL.